The entry below describes one T cell receptor beta chain. These data originate in a study of blood T cell repertoires in COVID-19. Original handling: Amplification of reference gene primers provided the estimated nucleated cell counts. TCRdb keeps only in-frame clones here, not all; method: immunoSEQ multiplex PCR. V, J and clone size are taken as reported in that table, and D and trimming were inferred from the DNA itself. Counted here are about 52,000 clones, about 81% occurring once; the ten biggest clones make up 26%. The CDR3 is 15 residues long. The ends lost 1 base at V and 5 bases at J; junction bases unmatched: 1. CDR1 and CDR2 from the germline V gene are LGHDT and YNNKEL (reference sequence).

This chain uses TRBV3-1 (or the pseudogene TRBV3-2) with TRBJ2-1; 11 bases line up with TRBD2. Sequencing was performed on peripheral blood. The receptor was derived from a woman older than 75 with COVID-19, enrolled during active disease. The CDR3 here is CASSQGLAGNNEQFF. DNA of the CDR3: TGTGCCAGCAGCCAAGGACTAGCGGGAAACAATGAGCAGTTCTTC.